This TCR beta chain is drawn from a study of blood T cell repertoires in COVID-19. Whole-study context: Material from acute and convalescent COVID-19 was sourced from the United States, Italy and Spain.

The protocol was immunoSEQ multiplex PCR, while the TCRdb copy is restricted to in-frame clones and leaves out a portion. This sample yields 280,000 or so clones, of which 85% are seen a single time; roughly 15% belongs to the top ten. The specimen sequenced was peripheral blood. This TCR came from a human donor in a cohort sampled during active COVID-19.

The CDR3 loop reads CAISAGEVGVRYNEQFF. The CDR3 bases are TGTGCCATCAGTGCTGGCGAGGTCGGGGTCCGCTACAATGAGCAGTTCTTC. This rearrangement joins TRBV10-3 to TRBJ2-1; weak D call: TRBD2 (5 bases). The CDR3 runs to 17 residues. Germline CDR1 reads ENHRY; CDR2 reads SYGVKD. The V and J ends lost 4 bases and 3 bases respectively, with 19 bases between them.